This T cell receptor beta chain comes out of a study of cytomegalovirus exposure and HLA in healthy donors. General study findings and limits: Most of the TCR beta V segments (in an earlier analysis) were productive either about 87% or about 30% of the time. Cytomegalovirus status was reportedly diagnosed by the classifier with high sensitivity and specificity. In a later analysis, a missense DCLRE1C variant was linked to TCR beta V- and J-gene trimming. A list of 164 TCR beta chains associated with cytomegalovirus was given.

As to this clone: The antigen is not known.

The CDR3 is 14 amino acids. In germline, CDR1 is LNHDA, CDR2 SQIVND (reference sequence). Between the trimmed V and J ends, which lost 2 bases and 3 bases, there was a span of 9 bases. The PCR contained 60 Vbeta and 13 Jbeta primers. Using immunoSEQ multiplex PCR, the repertoire was profiled, and TCRdb retains in-frame clones only, with some absent. The table shows roughly 140,000 clones, with around 82% occurring only once. Sequenced input: PBMCs. This clonotype was obtained from a woman between 50 and 59 years old in good health and CMV-seropositive. V usage is TRBV19 and J usage is TRBJ2-3, with D uncertain. Here the CDR3 reads CASSILLRTDTQYF. The DNA for the CDR3 is TGTGCCAGTAGTATATTGCTGCGAACAGATACGCAGTATTTT.